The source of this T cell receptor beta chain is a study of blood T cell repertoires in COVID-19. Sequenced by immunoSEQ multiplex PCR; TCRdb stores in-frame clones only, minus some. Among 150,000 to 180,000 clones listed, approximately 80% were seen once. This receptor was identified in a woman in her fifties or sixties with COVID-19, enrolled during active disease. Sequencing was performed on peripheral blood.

The CDR3 DNA reads as TGTGCCAGCAGCGACCGGGACAGTCTTAATTCACCCCTCCACTTT. As protein: CASSDRDSLNSPLHF. V is TRBV9 and J is TRBJ1-6; 7 bases match TRBD1. The CDR3 loop spans 15 amino acids. Germline assignment: CDR1 SGDLS and CDR2 YYNGEE. Trimming took 3 bases from V and 6 from J; bases not matched to a gene: 6.